This entry features one T cell receptor beta chain sequence. The sample originates from a study of blood T cell repertoires in COVID-19. Generated by immunoSEQ multiplex PCR, the TCRdb table keeps only in-frame clones and is missing some. The sample yields about 280,000 clones, roughly 86% seen once. V dropped 0 bases and J dropped 12 bases, with 6 bases sitting between them. The V gene's germline CDR1 is SGHDN and CDR2 FVKESK. The length of the CDR3 is 12 residues. V usage is TRBV14 and J usage is TRBJ2-6; D uncertain. The sample taken for sequencing was peripheral blood. The sequence derives from a young man with active or convalescent COVID-19. CDR3 bases: TGTGCCAGCAGCCAAGATCGGGTCGTCCTGACTTTC. Translation gives CASSQDRVVLTF.